This TCR beta chain stems from a study of T cell repertoires in cytomegalovirus infection. This clonotype was seen once. In TCRdb, the reads were re-called with MiXCR into one record per CDR3 protein. The sample consists of about 530,000 distinct CDR3 sequences, about a quarter of them appearing once. The sequence derives from a human donor in good health (CMV status not recorded). Some clones in this sample may be carry-over from other donors' samples. The sample consisted of PBMCs.

The CDR3 DNA is TGTGCCATCAGTGATGCAGGGAAGGGGAACACTGAAGCTTTCTTT. Amino acid sequence: CAISDAGKGNTEAFF. The chain couples TRBV10-3 to TRBJ1-1; D possibly corresponds to TRBD1 (5 bases). The V end lost 3 bases, the J end lost 1 base, and 12 bases lay between the germline ends. This CDR3 spans 15 amino acids. Germline V gene sequence: CDR1 ENHRY, CDR2 SYGVKD.